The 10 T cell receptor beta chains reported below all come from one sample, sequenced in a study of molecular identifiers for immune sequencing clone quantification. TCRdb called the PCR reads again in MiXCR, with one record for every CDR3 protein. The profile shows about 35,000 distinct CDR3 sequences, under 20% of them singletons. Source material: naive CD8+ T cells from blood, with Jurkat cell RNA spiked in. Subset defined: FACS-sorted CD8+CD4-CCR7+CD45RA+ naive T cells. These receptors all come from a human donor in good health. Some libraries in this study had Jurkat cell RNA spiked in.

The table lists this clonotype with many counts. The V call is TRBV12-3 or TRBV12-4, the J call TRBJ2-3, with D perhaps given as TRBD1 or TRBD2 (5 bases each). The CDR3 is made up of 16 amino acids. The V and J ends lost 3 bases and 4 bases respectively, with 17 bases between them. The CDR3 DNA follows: TGTGCCAGCAGTTTCCCAGAGGGGAGCAGACCAGATACGCAGTATTTT. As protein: CASSFPEGSRPDTQYF.

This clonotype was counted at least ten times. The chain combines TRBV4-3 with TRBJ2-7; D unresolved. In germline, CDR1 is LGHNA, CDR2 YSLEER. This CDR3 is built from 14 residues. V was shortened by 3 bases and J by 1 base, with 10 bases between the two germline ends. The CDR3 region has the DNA TGCGCCAGCAGCCAGACGACTGGTTCCTACGAGCAGTACTTC. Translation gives CASSQTTGSYEQYF.

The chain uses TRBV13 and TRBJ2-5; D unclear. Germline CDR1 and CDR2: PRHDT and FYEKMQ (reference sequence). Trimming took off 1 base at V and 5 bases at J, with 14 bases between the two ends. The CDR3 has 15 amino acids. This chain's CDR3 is CASSLASEVGETQYF. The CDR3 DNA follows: TGTGCCAGCAGCTTAGCTTCAGAAGTGGGGGAGACCCAGTACTTC.

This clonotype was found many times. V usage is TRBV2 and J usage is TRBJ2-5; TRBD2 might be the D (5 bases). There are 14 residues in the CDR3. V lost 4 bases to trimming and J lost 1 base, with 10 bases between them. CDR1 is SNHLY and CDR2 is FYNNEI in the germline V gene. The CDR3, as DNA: TGTGCCAGCAGTGGGTCCCTAGCCCAAGAGACCCAGTACTTC. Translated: CASSGSLAQETQYF.

CDR3 coding DNA: TGCGCCAGCAGTCAATCGCTCCAGGGGGCCCTGACGAACACCGGGGAGCTGTTTTTT. This translates into CASSQSLQGALTNTGELFF. The rearrangement uses TRBV23-1 and TRBJ2-2; 8 nucleotides match TRBD1. TRBV23-1 is recorded as an ORF, its role being uncertain. The CDR3 totals 19 residues. V trimming: 0 bases; J trimming: 0 bases; junction bases outside the gene matches: 9.

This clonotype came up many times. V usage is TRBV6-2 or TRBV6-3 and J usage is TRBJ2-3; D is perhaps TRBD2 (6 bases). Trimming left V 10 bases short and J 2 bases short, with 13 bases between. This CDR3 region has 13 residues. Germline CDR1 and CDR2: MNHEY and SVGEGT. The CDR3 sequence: CATTGVNTDTQYF. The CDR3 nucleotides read TGTGCCACAACGGGGGTGAACACAGATACGCAGTATTTT.

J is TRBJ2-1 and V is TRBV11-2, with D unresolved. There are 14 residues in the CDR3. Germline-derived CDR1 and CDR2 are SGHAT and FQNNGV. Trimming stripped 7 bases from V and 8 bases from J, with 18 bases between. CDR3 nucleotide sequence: TGTGCCAGCATCAACCTCCTTGGGTTCGATGAGCAGTTCTTC. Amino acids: CASINLLGFDEQFF.

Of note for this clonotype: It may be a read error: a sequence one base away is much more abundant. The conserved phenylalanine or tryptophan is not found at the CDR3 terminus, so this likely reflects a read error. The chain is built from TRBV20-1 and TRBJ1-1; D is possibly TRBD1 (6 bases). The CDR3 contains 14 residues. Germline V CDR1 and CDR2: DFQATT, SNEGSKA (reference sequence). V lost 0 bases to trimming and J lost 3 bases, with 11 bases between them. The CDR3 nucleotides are TGCAGTGCTAGAGAGACGGGGGGCTACACTGAAGCTTTCCTT. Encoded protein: CSARETGGYTEAFL.

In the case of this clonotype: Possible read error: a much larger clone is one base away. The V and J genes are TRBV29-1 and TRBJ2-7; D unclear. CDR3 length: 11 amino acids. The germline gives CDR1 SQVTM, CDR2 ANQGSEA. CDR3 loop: CSAEYSYEQHF. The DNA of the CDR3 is TGCAGCGCGGAGTACTCCTACGAGCAGCACTTC.

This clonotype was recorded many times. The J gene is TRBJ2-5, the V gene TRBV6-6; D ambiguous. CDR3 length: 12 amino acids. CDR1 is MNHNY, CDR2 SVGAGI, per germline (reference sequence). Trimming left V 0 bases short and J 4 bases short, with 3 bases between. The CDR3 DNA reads TGTGCCAGCAGTTACTCAACAGAGACCCAGTACTTC. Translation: CASSYSTETQYF.